This TCR beta chain was identified during a study of tumor-infiltrating lymphocytes in primary liver carcinoma. Unsorted whole blood yielded the blood RNA, and germline DNA was also extracted. From about 0.45 ug total RNA, TCR beta cDNA was generated with a primer in the constant region. Slightly modified ARM-PCR, run as three nested multiplex PCR rounds, produced the TCR beta libraries. The first two PCR rounds, around 11 cycles each, used TRBV1-TRBV30 forward primers and a C-beta reverse primer. TCRdb called the multiplex PCR reads again in MiXCR, with one record for every CDR3 protein. The sample has fewer than 250,000 distinct CDR3 sequences; 65% are singletons. V was clipped by 10 bases and J by 0 bases, with 19 bases between them. Germline assignment: CDR1 MDHEN and CDR2 SYDVKM. CDR3 length: 16 residues.

The sequence came from an older woman with primary liver carcinoma and hepatitis B virus infection. The specimen was peripheral blood. The rearrangement joins TRBV28 to TRBJ2-1, with a possible D match to TRBD2 (7 bases). The CDR3 region has the DNA TGTGCCACCAATGATGCGGGGGCTCCCTCCTACAATGAGCAGTTCTTC. Protein product: CATNDAGAPSYNEQFF.